This TCR beta chain appears in the sequencing data of a study of blood T cell repertoires in COVID-19. Study as a whole: The samples span acute and convalescent COVID-19 from the United States, Italy and Spain. PBMCs, B-cell-depleted T cells, or T cells were the source of the cDNA or gDNA that made up the material.

The CDR3 has 13 residues. The germline V gene has CDR1 MGHDK and CDR2 SYGVNS. V dropped 4 bases and J dropped 4; count of bases not matched to a gene: 2. Original methodology: Nucleated cell counts were estimated from reference gene primer amplification. The assay was immunoSEQ multiplex PCR, and TCRdb's table has in-frame clones only and misses some. V, J and clone size derive from that table, while D and trimming were established from the DNA sequence. The repertoire includes about 34,000 clones, roughly 85% of them detected once, and about 15% sits in the top ten. The sequenced sample was peripheral blood. The clonotype comes from a human donor with acute or convalescent COVID-19. The donor label of this sample is uncertain. This chain links TRBV25-1 with TRBJ2-5; 8 bases are shared with TRBD1. CDR3: CASSVQGGETQYF. CDR3 coding DNA: TGTGCCAGCAGTGTACAGGGGGGAGAGACCCAGTACTTC. Based on the CDR3 plus reference TRBV25-1 and TRBJ2-5, the full variable domain is EADIYQTPRYLVIGTGKKITLECSQTMGHDKMYWYQQDPGMELHLIHYSYGVNSTEKGDLSSESTVSRIRTEHFPLTLESARPSHTSQYLCASSVQGGETQYFGPGTRLLVL.